This TCR beta chain was recovered during a study of Ad26.COV2.S vaccination and SARS-CoV-2 variants. About the study: Enrolled in COV1001, the donor was in the Ad26.COV2.S trial arm, which received the vaccine. Overall study findings and caveats: It was reported that spike-specific CD8+ and CD4+ T cell responses were substantially broad after vaccination. Possibly, TCR breadth and depth analyses underestimated total T cell responses.

Treatment here: roughly 20 received Ad26.COV2.S at low or high dose, single or two shots; 5 received placebo; per-sample allocation not given. The samples were gathered on day 63 after the first injection of vaccine or placebo. Concerning this clone: Its target is not known.

Measured with immunoSEQ multiplex PCR; TCRdb has only the in-frame clones, and not every one. The sample gives some 450,000 clones, about 90% of which show up once; roughly 4.3% is in the top ten. The receptor was isolated from a person between 18 and 65 years old who received the Ad26.COV2.S COVID-19 vaccine or a placebo. The sample was peripheral blood, taken in a trial of Ad26.COV2.S vaccine versus placebo.

The DNA of the CDR3 is TGTGCCAGCAGCGAAAAAGTGAGAACTGAAGCTTTCTTT. Translated: CASSEKVRTEAFF. V and J are TRBV7-8 and TRBJ1-1; D unresolved. With 5 bases removed from V and 5 bases from J, the gap between germline ends came to 12 bases. The CDR3 runs to 13 residues. Germline CDR1 reads SGHVS; CDR2 reads FQNEAQ. Complete variable domain (other parts from reference TRBV7-8 and TRBJ1-1): GAGVSQSPRYKVAKRGQDVALRCDPISGHVSLFWYQQALGQGPEFLTYFQNEAQLDKSGLPSDRFFAERPEGSVSTLKIQRTQQEDSAVYLCASSEKVRTEAFFGQGTRLTVV.